This paragraph reports one T cell receptor beta chain. Its cognate antigen has yet to be identified. No much larger clonotype is one base removed from it; base qualities were not supplied. No immune events such as infections were documented for the healthy donors during the collection period. Blood repertoires from healthy donors were used as a training cohort for calibrating time-dependent variance in a beta-binomial model of differential abundance of T-cell clones. The training cohort was composed of 10 or so healthy donors, 3 female and 7 male. Donor ages ranged from about 25 to 70 years, with an average of roughly 40 years. Obtained from a commercial supplier, whole blood was collected from each healthy donor at three time points set two to three weeks apart. For immunosequencing, genomic DNA was extracted from unsorted whole blood. From its cysteine to its phenylalanine, the CDR3 spans 16 amino acids. Here the CDR3 DNA is all that survives: 48 bases in frame from base 1. According to the germline V gene, CDR1 reads MDHEN and CDR2 reads SYDVKM. After removal of 7 bases from V and 3 bases from J, the junction retains 11 bases not matched to a gene.

This sample stems from a study of identifying expanded T cells in peripheral blood (dated by TCRdb to the late 2010s). Notes on the research overall: Technical replicates were generated by sequencing separate aliquots of the same genomic DNA pool, and four replicates were compared pairwise.

Overall results and qualifications from the work: The authors expected that over much longer intervals, such as months to years, biological variance in healthy repertoires might increase even further. Across all healthy-donor time intervals, the beta-binomial model significantly lowered both the number of clones called differentially abundant and the false-positive rate. Between technical replicates the binomial model flagged about 1.2 differentially abundant clones, whereas over around 2 weeks the binomial model flagged about 15 and over about four weeks approximately 20. Across all healthy donors, variance in clone template counts between approximately two-week samples was found to increase significantly with total template count.

The immunoSEQ Assay, which relies on bias-controlled multiplex PCR amplification of genomic DNA, was used to profile TCRbeta CDR3 regions. The authors processed their data as follows. To quantify the absolute abundance of each unique TCRbeta CDR3 region, the sequences were collapsed and filtered. Differential abundance was tested with two models: a binomial (Fisher-equivalent) model and a beta-binomial model that adds time-dependent variance fitted from healthy donors. Clones with fewer than 5 combined templates were excluded, and clones with Benjamini-Hochberg FDR below 0.01 were called differentially abundant. Beta-binomial variance was modeled as a function of total template count across the two samples using the form v = (b*log(k)+a)^2. TCRdb obtained this table from immuneACCESS and retained in-frame rearrangements with V and J assigned. These tables miss some clones; where compared with another copy, unresolved V genes account for less than half of the shortfall, and the remainder is unexplained. V and J calls and clone size are given by that table; D and trimming were obtained from the DNA. For this sample the table gives under 100,000 clones, of which more than 75% were detected only once. The ten largest account for around 4.5% of the sample.

This clonotype was obtained from a person aged 18-69 years in good health. Sequenced input: blood. The rearrangement combines TRBV28 with TRBJ1-5; a stretch of 8 junction bases matches TRBD1. The CDR3 in this case is CASIGAGTGHNQPQHF. The bases are TGTGCCAGCATTGGGGCCGGGACAGGTCACAATCAGCCCCAGCATTTT.